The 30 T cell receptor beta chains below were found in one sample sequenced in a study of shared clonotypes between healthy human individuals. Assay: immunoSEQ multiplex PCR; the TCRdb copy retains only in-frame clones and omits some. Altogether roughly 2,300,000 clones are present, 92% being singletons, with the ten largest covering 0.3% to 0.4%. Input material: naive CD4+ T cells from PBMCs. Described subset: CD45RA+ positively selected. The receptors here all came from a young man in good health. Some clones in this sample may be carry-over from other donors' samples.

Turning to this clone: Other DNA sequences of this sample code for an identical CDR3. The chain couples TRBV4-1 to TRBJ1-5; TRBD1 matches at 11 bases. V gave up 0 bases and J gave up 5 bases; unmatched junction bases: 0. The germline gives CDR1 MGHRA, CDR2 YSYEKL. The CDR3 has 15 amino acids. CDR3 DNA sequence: TGCGCCAGCAGCCAAGAGGGACAGGGGGATCAGCCCCAGCATTTT. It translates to CASSQEGQGDQPQHF.

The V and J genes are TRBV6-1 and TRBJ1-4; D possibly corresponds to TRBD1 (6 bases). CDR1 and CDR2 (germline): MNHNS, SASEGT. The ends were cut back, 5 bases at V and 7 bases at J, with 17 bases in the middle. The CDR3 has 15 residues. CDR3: CASSSPQGMTEKLFF. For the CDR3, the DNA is TGTGCCAGCAGTTCACCACAGGGTATGACTGAAAAACTGTTTTTT.

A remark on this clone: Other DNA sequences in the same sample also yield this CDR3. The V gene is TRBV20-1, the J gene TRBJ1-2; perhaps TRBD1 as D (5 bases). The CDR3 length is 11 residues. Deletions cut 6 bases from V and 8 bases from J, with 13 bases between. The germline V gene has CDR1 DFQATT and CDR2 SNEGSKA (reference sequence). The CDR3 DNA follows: TGCAGTGCAAAAACAGGATTCGGCTACACCTTC. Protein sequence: CSAKTGFGYTF.

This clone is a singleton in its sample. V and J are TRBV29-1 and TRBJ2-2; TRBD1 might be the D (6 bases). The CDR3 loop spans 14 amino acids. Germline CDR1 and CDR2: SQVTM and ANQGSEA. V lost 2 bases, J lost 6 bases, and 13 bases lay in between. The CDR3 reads CSVEIRGRPGELFF. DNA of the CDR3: TGCAGCGTTGAAATCAGGGGTCGCCCCGGGGAGCTGTTTTTT.

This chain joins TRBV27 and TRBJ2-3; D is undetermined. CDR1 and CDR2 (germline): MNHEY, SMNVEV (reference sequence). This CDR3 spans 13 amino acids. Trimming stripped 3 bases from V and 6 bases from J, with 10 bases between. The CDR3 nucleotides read TGTGCCAGCAGTTTCTTGTCCGCGGATACGCAGTATTTT. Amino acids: CASSFLSADTQYF.

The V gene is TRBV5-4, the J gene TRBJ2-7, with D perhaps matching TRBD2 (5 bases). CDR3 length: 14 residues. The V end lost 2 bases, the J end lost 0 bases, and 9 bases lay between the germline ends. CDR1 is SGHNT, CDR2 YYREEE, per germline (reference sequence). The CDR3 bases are TGTGCCAGCAGCTTCGAAGGGAGCTCCTACGAGCAGTACTTC. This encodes CASSFEGSSYEQYF.

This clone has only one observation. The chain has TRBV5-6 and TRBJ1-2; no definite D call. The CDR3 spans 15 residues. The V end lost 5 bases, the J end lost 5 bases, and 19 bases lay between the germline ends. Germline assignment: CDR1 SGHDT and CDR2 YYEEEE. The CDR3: CASSLRGPGEYGYTF. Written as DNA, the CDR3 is TGTGCCAGCAGTCTTCGAGGACCTGGCGAGTATGGCTACACCTTC.

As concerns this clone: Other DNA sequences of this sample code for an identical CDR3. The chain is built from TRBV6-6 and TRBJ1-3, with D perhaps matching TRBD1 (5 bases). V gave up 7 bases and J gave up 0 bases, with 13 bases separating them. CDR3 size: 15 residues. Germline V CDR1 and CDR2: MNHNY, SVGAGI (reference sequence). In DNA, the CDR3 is TGTGCCAGCACCATCGACAGAGCCTCTGGAAACACCATATATTTT. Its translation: CASTIDRASGNTIYF.

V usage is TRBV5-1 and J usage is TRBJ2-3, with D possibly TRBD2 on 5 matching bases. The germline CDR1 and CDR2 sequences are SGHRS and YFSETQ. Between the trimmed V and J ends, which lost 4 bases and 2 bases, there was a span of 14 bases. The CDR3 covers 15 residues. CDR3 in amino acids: CASSVGVVFTDTQYF. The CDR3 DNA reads TGCGCCAGCAGCGTGGGAGTGGTCTTCACAGATACGCAGTATTTT.

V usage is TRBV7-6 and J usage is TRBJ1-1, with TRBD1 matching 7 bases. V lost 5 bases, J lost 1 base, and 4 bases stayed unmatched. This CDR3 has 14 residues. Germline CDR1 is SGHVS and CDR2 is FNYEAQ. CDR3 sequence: CASSPRGGNTEAFF. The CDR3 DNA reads TGTGCCAGCAGCCCCAGGGGGGGGAACACTGAAGCTTTCTTT.

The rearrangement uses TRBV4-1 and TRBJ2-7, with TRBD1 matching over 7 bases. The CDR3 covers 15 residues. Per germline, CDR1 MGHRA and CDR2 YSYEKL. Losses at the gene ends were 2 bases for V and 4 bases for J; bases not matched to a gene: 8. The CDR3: CASSQTPGTVYEQYF. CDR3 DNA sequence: TGCGCCAGCAGCCAAACACCCGGGACAGTGTACGAGCAGTACTTC.

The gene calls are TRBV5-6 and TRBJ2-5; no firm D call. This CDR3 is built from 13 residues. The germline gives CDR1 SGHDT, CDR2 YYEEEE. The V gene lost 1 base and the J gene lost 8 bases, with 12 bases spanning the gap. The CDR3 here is CASSLWPKKTQYF. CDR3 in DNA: TGTGCCAGCAGCTTGTGGCCGAAAAAAACCCAGTACTTC.

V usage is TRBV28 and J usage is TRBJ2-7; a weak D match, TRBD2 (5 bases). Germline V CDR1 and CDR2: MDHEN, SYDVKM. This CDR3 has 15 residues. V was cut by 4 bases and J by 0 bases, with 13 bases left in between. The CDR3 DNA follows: TGTGCCAGCAGTTCTAACGGGGTTGGCTCCTACGAGCAGTACTTC. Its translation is CASSSNGVGSYEQYF.

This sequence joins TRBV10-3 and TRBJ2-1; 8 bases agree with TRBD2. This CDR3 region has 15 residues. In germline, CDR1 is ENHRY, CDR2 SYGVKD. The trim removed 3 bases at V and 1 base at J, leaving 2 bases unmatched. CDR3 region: CAISDQRGSYNEQFF. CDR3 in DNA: TGTGCCATCAGTGATCAGCGGGGGTCCTACAATGAGCAGTTCTTC.

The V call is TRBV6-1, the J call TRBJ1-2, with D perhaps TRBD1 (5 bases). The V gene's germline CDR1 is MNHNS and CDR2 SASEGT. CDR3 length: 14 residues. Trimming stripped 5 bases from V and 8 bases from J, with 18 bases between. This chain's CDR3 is CASSTSRLGVGYTF. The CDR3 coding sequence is TGTGCCAGCAGTACCTCGAGACTGGGGGTGGGCTACACCTTC.

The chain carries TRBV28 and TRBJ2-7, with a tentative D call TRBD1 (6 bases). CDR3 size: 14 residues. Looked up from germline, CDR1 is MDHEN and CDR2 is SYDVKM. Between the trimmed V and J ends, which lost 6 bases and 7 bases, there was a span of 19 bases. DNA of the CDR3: TGTGCCAGCAGCATCGGGACACAAAAAAGGGAGCAGTACTTC. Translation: CASSIGTQKREQYF.

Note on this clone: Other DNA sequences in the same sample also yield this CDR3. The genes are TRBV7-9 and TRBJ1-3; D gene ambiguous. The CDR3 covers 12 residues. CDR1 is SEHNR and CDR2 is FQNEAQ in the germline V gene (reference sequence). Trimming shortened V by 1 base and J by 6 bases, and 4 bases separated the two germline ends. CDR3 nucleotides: TGTGCCAGCAGCTTAGGAGTAAACACCATATATTTT. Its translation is CASSLGVNTIYF.

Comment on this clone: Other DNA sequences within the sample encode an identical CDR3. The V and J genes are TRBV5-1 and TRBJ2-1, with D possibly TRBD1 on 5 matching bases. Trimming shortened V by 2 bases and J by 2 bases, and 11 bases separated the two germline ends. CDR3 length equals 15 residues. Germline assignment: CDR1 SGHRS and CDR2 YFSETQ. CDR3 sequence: CASSLAGQTYNEQFF. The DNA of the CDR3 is TGCGCCAGCAGCTTAGCTGGACAAACCTACAATGAGCAGTTCTTC.

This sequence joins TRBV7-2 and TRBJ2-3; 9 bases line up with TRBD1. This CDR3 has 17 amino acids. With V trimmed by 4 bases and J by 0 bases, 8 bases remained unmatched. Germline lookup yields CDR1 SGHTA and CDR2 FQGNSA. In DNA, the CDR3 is TGTGCCAGCAGCTCGTACAGGGGGCCTTTTAGCACAGATACGCAGTATTTT. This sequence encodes CASSSYRGPFSTDTQYF.

The CDR3 nucleotides are TGTGCCAGTCGCCCTCGGACAGGGGTCTACGAGCAGTACTTC. It codes for CASRPRTGVYEQYF. The chain employs TRBV6-1 and TRBJ2-7; 9 nucleotides align to TRBD1. Germline V gene sequence: CDR1 MNHNS, CDR2 SASEGT. The CDR3 runs 14 residues. V shed 9 bases, J shed 3 bases, and the junction held 9 bases outside the gene matches.

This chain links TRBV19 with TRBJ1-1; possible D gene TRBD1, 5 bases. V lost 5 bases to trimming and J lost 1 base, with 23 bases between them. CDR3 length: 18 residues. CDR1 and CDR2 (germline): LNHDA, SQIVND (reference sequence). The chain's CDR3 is CASSPRRGRKFGNTEAFF. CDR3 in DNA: TGTGCCAGTAGTCCTAGAAGGGGCCGAAAGTTTGGGAACACTGAAGCTTTCTTT.

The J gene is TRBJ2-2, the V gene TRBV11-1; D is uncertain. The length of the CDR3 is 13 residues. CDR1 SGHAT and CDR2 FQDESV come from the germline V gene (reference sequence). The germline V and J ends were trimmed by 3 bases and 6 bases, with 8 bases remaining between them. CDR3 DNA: TGTGCCAGCAGCTTTCCTTTCCCCGGGGAGCTGTTTTTT. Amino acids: CASSFPFPGELFF.

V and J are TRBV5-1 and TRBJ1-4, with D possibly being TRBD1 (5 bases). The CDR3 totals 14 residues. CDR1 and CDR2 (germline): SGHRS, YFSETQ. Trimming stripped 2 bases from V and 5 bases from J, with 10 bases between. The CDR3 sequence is CASSFDSGNEKLFF. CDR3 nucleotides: TGCGCCAGCAGCTTCGACAGTGGGAATGAAAAACTGTTTTTT.

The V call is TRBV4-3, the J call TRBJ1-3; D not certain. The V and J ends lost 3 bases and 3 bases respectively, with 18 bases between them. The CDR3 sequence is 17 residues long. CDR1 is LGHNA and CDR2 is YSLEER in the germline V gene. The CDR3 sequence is CASSQESGGFGGNTIYF. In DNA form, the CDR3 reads TGCGCCAGCAGCCAGGAAAGTGGAGGTTTTGGTGGAAACACCATATATTTT.

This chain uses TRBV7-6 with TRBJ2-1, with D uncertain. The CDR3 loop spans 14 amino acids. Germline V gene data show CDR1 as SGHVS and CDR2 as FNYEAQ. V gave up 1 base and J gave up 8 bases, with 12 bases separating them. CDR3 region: CASSLVSPGYEQFF. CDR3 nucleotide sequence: TGTGCCAGCAGCTTAGTATCTCCCGGCTATGAGCAGTTCTTC.

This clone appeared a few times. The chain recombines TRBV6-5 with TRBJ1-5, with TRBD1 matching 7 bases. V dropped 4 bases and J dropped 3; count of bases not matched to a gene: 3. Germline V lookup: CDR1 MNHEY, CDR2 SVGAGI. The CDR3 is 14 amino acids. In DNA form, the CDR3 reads TGTGCCAGCAGTTTGGACAGGCACAATCAGCCCCAGCATTTT. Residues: CASSLDRHNQPQHF.

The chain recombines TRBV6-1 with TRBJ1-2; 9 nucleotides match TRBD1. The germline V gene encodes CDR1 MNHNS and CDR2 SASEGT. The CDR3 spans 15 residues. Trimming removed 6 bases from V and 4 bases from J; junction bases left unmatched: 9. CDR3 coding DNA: TGTGCCAGCAGGACGGGACAGGGCTTGTCCTATGGCTACACCTTC. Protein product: CASRTGQGLSYGYTF.

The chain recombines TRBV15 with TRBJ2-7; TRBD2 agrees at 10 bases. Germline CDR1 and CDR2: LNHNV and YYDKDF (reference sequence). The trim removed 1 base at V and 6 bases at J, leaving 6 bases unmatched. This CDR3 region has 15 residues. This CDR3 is CATSRGLAGVVEQYF. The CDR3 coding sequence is TGTGCCACCAGCAGAGGTCTAGCGGGAGTAGTCGAGCAGTACTTC.

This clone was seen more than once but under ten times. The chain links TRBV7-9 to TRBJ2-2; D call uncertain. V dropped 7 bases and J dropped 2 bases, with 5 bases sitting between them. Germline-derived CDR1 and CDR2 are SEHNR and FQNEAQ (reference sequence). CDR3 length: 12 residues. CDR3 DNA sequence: TGTGCCAGCAACCTTAACACCGGGGAGCTGTTTTTT. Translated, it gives CASNLNTGELFF.

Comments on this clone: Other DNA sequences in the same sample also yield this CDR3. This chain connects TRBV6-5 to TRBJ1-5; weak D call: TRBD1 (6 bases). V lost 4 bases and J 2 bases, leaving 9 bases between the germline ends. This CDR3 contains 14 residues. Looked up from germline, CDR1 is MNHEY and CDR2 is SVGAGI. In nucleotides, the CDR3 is TGTGCCAGCAGTTCTAGACAGGGCAATCAGCCCCAGCATTTT. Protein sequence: CASSSRQGNQPQHF.